This T cell receptor (beta chain) appears in the sequencing data of a study of T-cell reconstitution after alpha-beta-depleted transplantation in children. Using unique molecular identifiers, the investigators prepared the TCRbeta library. TCRdb passed the PCR reads through MiXCR, listing each CDR3 protein once. This sample yields about 310,000 distinct CDR3 sequences, of which around 20% are seen a single time; approximately 9.9% belongs to the top ten. The table lists this clonotype with a few counts. Antigen specificity is unknown. Notes on the study in general: A year post-transplant, T-cell counts and diversity derived mostly from newly produced T cells. Several hundred expanded graft clones reportedly supplied alpha-beta T cells about two months after transplant.

The V and J ends lost 3 bases and 6 bases, in that order; junction bases with no gene match: 10. The length of the CDR3 is 16 residues. Germline V CDR1 and CDR2: ENHRY, SYGVKD. Material: PBMCs, mostly from graft donor cells, obtained 180 days after TCRalphabeta/CD19-depleted stem cell transplant. The chain recombines TRBV10-3 with TRBJ1-5; 8 bases agree with TRBD1. This TCR derives from a male patient younger than 18 who had a stem cell transplant for acute lymphoblastic leukemia, so the T cells may come from the graft donor. This CDR3 is CAISDRDRGKSQPQHF. In DNA form, the CDR3 reads TGTGCCATCAGTGATCGAGACAGGGGAAAGAGTCAGCCCCAGCATTTT.